This record looks at one TCR beta chain sequence and its context. This sample is part of a study of response to subunit inactivated influenza vaccine. The germline V and J ends were trimmed by 5 bases and 1 base, with 12 bases remaining between them. There are 15 residues in the CDR3. TCRdb reanalysed the RT-PCR reads using MiXCR and keeps one entry per CDR3 protein. The sample holds 300,000 to 350,000 distinct CDR3 sequences, 21% seen once. The TCR originated in a man between 50 and 70 years old who received an inactivated influenza vaccine. Here the sequenced sample was PBMCs from blood, taken less than 22 months after vaccination. This chain connects TRBV12-3 or TRBV12-4 to TRBJ2-1; D gene uncertain. The CDR3 nucleotides read TGTGCCAGCAGTCCCGCTCTACCGTCCTACAATGAGCAGTTCTTC. It encodes CASSPALPSYNEQFF.